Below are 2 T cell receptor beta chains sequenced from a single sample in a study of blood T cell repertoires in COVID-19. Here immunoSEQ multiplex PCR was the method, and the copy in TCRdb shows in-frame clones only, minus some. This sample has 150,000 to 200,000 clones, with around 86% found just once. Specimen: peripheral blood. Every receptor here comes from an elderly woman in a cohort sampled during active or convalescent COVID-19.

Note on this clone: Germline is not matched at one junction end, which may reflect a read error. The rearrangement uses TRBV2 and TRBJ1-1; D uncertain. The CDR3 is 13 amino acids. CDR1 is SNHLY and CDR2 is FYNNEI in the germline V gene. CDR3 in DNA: TGTGCCACCAGTTCTGGAGTTCTACTTGAAGCTTTCTTT. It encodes CATSSGVLLEAFF.

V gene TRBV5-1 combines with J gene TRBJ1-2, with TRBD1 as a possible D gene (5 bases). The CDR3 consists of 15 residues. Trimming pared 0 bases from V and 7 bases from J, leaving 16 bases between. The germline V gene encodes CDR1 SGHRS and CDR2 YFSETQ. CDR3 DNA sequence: TGCGCCAGCAGCTTGGCCTTGGGCAGGGAGGGTGGCTACACCTTC. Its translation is CASSLALGREGGYTF.